The next 18 T cell receptor beta chains were all read from a single sample in a study of T cell changes during pregnancy in multiple sclerosis. Assay: immunoSEQ multiplex PCR; the TCRdb copy retains only in-frame clones and omits some. The sample contains around 110,000 clones, under 95% of which appear only once. Specimen: peripheral blood, collected before pregnancy. Source of these receptors: a female donor with multiple sclerosis, enrolled in a pregnancy study.

The chain couples TRBV30 to TRBJ2-7; possibly TRBD1 for D (6 bases). Germline values: CDR1 GTSNPN, CDR2 SVGIG (reference sequence). The CDR3 runs 13 residues. V dropped 1 base and J dropped 3 bases, with 10 bases sitting between them. CDR3 bases: TGTGCCTGGAGTGCGGGACAAGGCTACGAGCAGTACTTC. This sequence encodes CAWSAGQGYEQYF.

The chain has TRBV19 and TRBJ1-1; possibly TRBD1 for D (6 bases). V was pared by 7 bases and J by 0 bases, with 18 bases between. The CDR3 runs to 16 residues. Germline CDR1 is LNHDA and CDR2 is SQIVND (reference sequence). CDR3 coding DNA: TGTGCCAGTAAGGGGGATGAGGTAGGCATGAACACTGAAGCTTTCTTT. This encodes CASKGDEVGMNTEAFF.

This clone was observed once. CDR3 sequence reads: CASSPGTGGRNEQYF. CDR3 nucleotides: TGTGCCAGCAGCCCCGGGACAGGGGGCAGAAACGAGCAGTACTTC. The J gene is TRBJ2-7, the V gene TRBV6-5; 12 bases agree with TRBD1. CDR3 length: 15 residues. V dropped 6 bases and J dropped 5; count of bases not matched to a gene: 8. Germline-derived CDR1 and CDR2 are MNHEY and SVGAGI.

This chain joins TRBV7-3 and TRBJ1-2; 8 bases agree with TRBD1. CDR3 size: 15 residues. J lost 5 bases, V lost 5 bases, and 10 bases had no gene match. CDR1 and CDR2 from the germline V gene are SGHTA and FQGTGA. CDR3 sequence: CASSLNNGQGYGYTF. As DNA, the CDR3 is TGTGCCAGCAGCCTTAATAACGGACAGGGATATGGCTACACCTTC. The full variable domain, its missing parts supplied by reference TRBV7-3 and TRBJ1-2, is GAGVSQTPSNKVTEKGKYVELRCDPISGHTALYWYRQSLGQGPEFLIYFQGTGAADDSGLPNDRFFAVRPEGSVSTLKIQRTERGDSAVYLCASSLNNGQGYGYTFGSGTRLTVV.

This chain uses TRBV7-3 with TRBJ2-3; 8 nucleotides line up with TRBD2. This CDR3 spans 15 amino acids. With V trimmed by 5 bases and J by 2 bases, 6 bases remained unmatched. The germline V gene encodes CDR1 SGHTA and CDR2 FQGTGA. The CDR3 coding sequence is TGTGCCAGCAGCCCGAGCGGGGGTTACACAGATACGCAGTATTTT. It translates to CASSPSGGYTDTQYF. Using reference TRBV7-3 and TRBJ2-3 for the parts outside the CDR3, the full variable domain is GAGVSQTPSNKVTEKGKYVELRCDPISGHTALYWYRQSLGQGPEFLIYFQGTGAADDSGLPNDRFFAVRPEGSVSTLKIQRTERGDSAVYLCASSPSGGYTDTQYFGPGTRLTVL.

Only one count was recorded for this clone. This chain joins TRBV9 and TRBJ1-2; weak D call: TRBD1 (5 bases). The CDR3 runs to 14 residues. The V end lost 1 base, the J end lost 7 bases, and 14 bases lay between the germline ends. Per germline, CDR1 SGDLS and CDR2 YYNGEE. CDR3 in amino acids: CASSVFRGWGGYTF. The CDR3 DNA reads TGTGCCAGCAGCGTATTTCGGGGGTGGGGTGGCTACACCTTC.

Comment on this clone: Other DNA sequences within the sample encode an identical CDR3. The V and J genes are TRBV7-3 and TRBJ1-5; 9 bases line up with TRBD1. There are 15 residues in the CDR3. Germline values: CDR1 SGHTA, CDR2 FQGTGA. With V trimmed by 2 bases and J by 4 bases, 3 bases remained unmatched. Written as DNA, the CDR3 is TGTGCCAGCAGCTTAGAGGACAGGGGTAATCAGCCCCAGCATTTT. Amino acid sequence: CASSLEDRGNQPQHF.

The chain uses TRBV2 and TRBJ2-1; the match to TRBD2 covers 15 bases. Germline V CDR1 and CDR2: SNHLY, FYNNEI. V dropped 3 bases and J dropped 1; count of bases not matched to a gene: 4. The CDR3 covers 18 residues. The CDR3 DNA is TGTGCCAGCAGTGAGCGGGGACTAGCGGGGGGTTCCTACAATGAGCAGTTCTTC. Amino acid sequence: CASSERGLAGGSYNEQFF.

This clone appeared a single time. The chain combines TRBV7-9 with TRBJ2-7; 7 bases line up with TRBD1. The CDR3 length is 14 residues. From germline, CDR1 is SEHNR and CDR2 FQNEAQ (reference sequence). Germline trimming cut 0 bases from V and 2 bases from J; bases unmatched to any gene: 1. This chain's CDR3 is CASSLAGTAYEQYF. In nucleotides, the CDR3 is TGTGCCAGCAGCTTAGCAGGGACAGCCTACGAGCAGTACTTC.

This chain joins TRBV6-1 and TRBJ2-3; 7 nucleotides agree with TRBD2. CDR3 length equals 14 residues. The V segment lost 7 bases and the J segment 3 bases; nucleotides outside the gene matches: 7. Germline V lookup: CDR1 MNHNS, CDR2 SASEGT. CDR3 sequence reads: CASTGWGGTDTQYF. The CDR3 nucleotides are TGTGCCAGCACGGGGTGGGGAGGGACAGATACGCAGTATTTT.

This chain uses TRBV19 with TRBJ2-3, with 10 bases lining up with TRBD2. The germline gives CDR1 LNHDA, CDR2 SQIVND (reference sequence). With V trimmed by 1 base and J by 4 bases, 11 bases remained unmatched. The CDR3 runs 18 residues. The CDR3 DNA reads as TGTGCCAGTAGTATAGGCGTTCATCTAGCGGGAGCTGCAGATACGCAGTATTTT. Translation gives CASSIGVHLAGAADTQYF.

The V call is TRBV7-2, the J call TRBJ2-7; 9 nucleotides agree with TRBD1. The V segment lost 5 bases and the J segment 5 bases; nucleotides outside the gene matches: 10. CDR1 is SGHTA, CDR2 FQGNSA, per germline. The CDR3 runs 15 residues. The DNA for the CDR3 is TGTGCCAGCAGCATGGGACAGGGATTTCGTGACGAGCAGTACTTC. It is translated as CASSMGQGFRDEQYF.

V is TRBV5-1 and J is TRBJ1-3, with no clear D. CDR1 and CDR2 from the germline V gene are SGHRS and YFSETQ. Trimming took off 1 base at V and 4 bases at J, with 12 bases between the two ends. The CDR3 loop spans 15 amino acids. The CDR3, as DNA: TGCGCCAGCAGCTTGATCGCGGCCGGAGGAAACACCATATATTTT. Protein product: CASSLIAAGGNTIYF. The whole variable domain, remainder taken from reference TRBV5-1 and TRBJ1-3, is KAGVTQTPRYLIKTRGQQVTLSCSPISGHRSVSWYQQTPGQGLQFLFEYFSETQRNKGNFPGRFSGRQFSNSRSEMNVSTLELGDSALYLCASSLIAAGGNTIYFGEGSWLTVV.

The rearrangement links TRBV11-2 to TRBJ2-5; D may be TRBD2 (5 bases). V dropped 5 bases and J dropped 2 bases, with 12 bases sitting between them. CDR1 and CDR2 from the germline V gene are SGHAT and FQNNGV. The CDR3 is 14 residues long. CDR3 in amino acids: CASSPTRIQETQYF. The CDR3 DNA follows: TGTGCCAGCAGCCCCACTAGAATTCAAGAGACCCAGTACTTC.

The gene calls are TRBV2 and TRBJ1-2; 7 nucleotides agree with TRBD1. The CDR3 is 14 residues long. V dropped 8 bases and J dropped 7; count of bases not matched to a gene: 13. Germline V gives CDR1 SNHLY, CDR2 FYNNEI. The CDR3 reads CASCLWTGLVGYTF. The CDR3, as DNA: TGTGCCAGCTGTTTGTGGACAGGTCTCGTTGGCTACACCTTC.

The chain uses TRBV13 and TRBJ2-7; 11 bases match TRBD2. The length of the CDR3 is 20 residues. With 4 bases clipped from V and 1 base from J, the junction kept 18 bases outside the gene matches. Germline CDR1 and CDR2: PRHDT and FYEKMQ (reference sequence). The CDR3 sequence is CASSSLGGTSGLRVSYEQYF. The CDR3 DNA reads TGTGCCAGCAGCTCCCTCGGGGGGACTAGCGGACTCCGAGTTTCCTACGAGCAGTACTTC.

The gene calls are TRBV4-3 and TRBJ2-1; 9 bases line up with TRBD2. The V segment lost 0 bases and the J segment 3 bases; nucleotides outside the gene matches: 0. The CDR3 runs 15 residues. Germline values: CDR1 LGHNA, CDR2 YSLEER. CDR3 loop: CASSQERGGYNEQFF. CDR3 bases: TGCGCCAGCAGCCAAGAGCGGGGGGGCTACAATGAGCAGTTCTTC.

This clone appeared a few times. Other nucleotide sequences in the sample specify the same CDR3. The V and J genes are TRBV2 and TRBJ1-1; D call uncertain. Trimming removed 8 bases at V and 0 bases at J, with 4 bases between. CDR1 and CDR2 from the germline V gene are SNHLY and FYNNEI. This CDR3 contains 11 residues. Here the CDR3 reads CASSVNTEAFF. The DNA of the CDR3 is TGTGCCAGCTCGGTGAACACTGAAGCTTTCTTT.